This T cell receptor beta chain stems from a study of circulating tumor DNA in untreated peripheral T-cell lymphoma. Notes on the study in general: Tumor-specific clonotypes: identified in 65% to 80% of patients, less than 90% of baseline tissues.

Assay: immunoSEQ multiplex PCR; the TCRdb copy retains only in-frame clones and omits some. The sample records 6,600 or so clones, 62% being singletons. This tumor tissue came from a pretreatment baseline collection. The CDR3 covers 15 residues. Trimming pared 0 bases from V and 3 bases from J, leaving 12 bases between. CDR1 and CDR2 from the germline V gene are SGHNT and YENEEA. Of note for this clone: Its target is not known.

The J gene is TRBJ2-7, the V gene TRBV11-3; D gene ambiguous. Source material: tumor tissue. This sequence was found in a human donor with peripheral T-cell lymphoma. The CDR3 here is CASSLDGNPIYEQYF. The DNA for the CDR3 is TGTGCCAGCAGCTTAGATGGGAATCCCATCTACGAGCAGTACTTC.